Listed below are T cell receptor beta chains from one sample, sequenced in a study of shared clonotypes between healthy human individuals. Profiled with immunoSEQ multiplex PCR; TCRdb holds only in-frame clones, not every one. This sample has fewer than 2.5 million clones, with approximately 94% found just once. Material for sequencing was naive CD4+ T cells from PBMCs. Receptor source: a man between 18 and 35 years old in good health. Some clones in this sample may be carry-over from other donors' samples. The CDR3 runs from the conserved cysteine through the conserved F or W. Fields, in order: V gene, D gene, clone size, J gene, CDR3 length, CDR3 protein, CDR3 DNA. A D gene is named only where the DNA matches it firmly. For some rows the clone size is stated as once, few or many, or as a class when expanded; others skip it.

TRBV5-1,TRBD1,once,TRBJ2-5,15,CASSLQDRVKETQYF,TGCGCCAGCAGCTTGCAGGACAGGGTGAAGGAGACCCAGTACTTC
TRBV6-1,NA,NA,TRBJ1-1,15,CASTLSQGILTEAFF,TGTGCCAGCACCTTATCGCAGGGTATTCTCACTGAAGCTTTCTTT
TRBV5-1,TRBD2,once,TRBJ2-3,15,CASSPGTRATDTQYF,TGCGCCAGCAGCCCCGGGACTAGAGCCACAGATACGCAGTATTTT
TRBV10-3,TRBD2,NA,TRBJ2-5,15,CAISGGLAAQETQYF,TGTGCCATCAGTGGCGGACTAGCGGCCCAAGAGACCCAGTACTTC
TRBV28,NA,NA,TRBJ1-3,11,CASSFEDTIYF,TGTGCCAGCAGTTTTGAAGACACCATATATTTT
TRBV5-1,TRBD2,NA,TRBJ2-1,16,CASSLNSAGGYNEQFF,TGCGCCAGCAGCTTGAATAGTGCGGGGGGATACAATGAGCAGTTCTTC
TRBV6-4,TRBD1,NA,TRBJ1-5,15,CASSEQGGINQPQHF,TGTGCCAGCAGTGAGCAGGGGGGGATCAATCAGCCCCAGCATTTT
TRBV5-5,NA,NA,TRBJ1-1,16,CASSLIRTAMNTEAFF,TGTGCCAGCAGCTTGATCAGGACAGCCATGAACACTGAAGCTTTCTTT
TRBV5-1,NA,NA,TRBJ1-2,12,CASSPDRYGYTF,TGCGCCAGCAGCCCGGACAGATATGGCTACACCTTC
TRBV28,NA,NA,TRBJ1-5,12,CASSVAPSPQHF,TGTGCCAGCAGTGTCGCCCCCTCTCCCCAGCATTTT
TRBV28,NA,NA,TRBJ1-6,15,CASSLSSINNSPLHF,TGTGCCAGCAGTTTATCCTCAATAAATAATTCACCCCTCCACTTT
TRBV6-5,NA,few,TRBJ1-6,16,CASSYGGSSYNSPLHF,TGTGCCAGCAGTTACGGGGGAAGCTCCTATAATTCACCCCTCCACTTT
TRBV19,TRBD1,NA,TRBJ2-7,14,CASSSDRGWNEQYF,TGTGCCAGTAGTTCGGACAGGGGGTGGAACGAGCAGTACTTC
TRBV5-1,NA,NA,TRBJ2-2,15,CASSLGQTLTGELFF,TGCGCCAGCAGCTTAGGGCAGACCCTCACCGGGGAGCTGTTTTTT
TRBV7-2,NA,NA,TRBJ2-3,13,CASSLALSDTQYF,TGTGCCAGCAGCTTAGCACTCTCTGATACGCAGTATTTT
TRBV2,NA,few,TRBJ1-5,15,CASSVLTGSNQPQHF,TGTGCCAGCAGTGTCCTAACAGGGAGCAATCAGCCCCAGCATTTT
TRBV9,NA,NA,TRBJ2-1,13,CASSVALRNEQFF,TGTGCCAGCAGCGTAGCATTGAGGAATGAGCAGTTCTTC